This T cell receptor (beta chain) was sequenced during a study of T cell changes during pregnancy in multiple sclerosis. With 5 bases clipped from V and 6 bases from J, the junction kept 7 bases outside the gene matches. The CDR3 is made up of 16 amino acids. CDR1 and CDR2 (germline): SGHAT, FQDESV (reference sequence). TCRdb's table, derived via immunoSEQ multiplex PCR, lists solely in-frame clones and lacks some. The top ten clones hold roughly 8% of a sample with tens of thousands of clones, about 90% of them seen once. This specimen was CD8+ T cells from peripheral blood mononuclear cells, taken after pregnancy. The source is a female donor with multiple sclerosis, enrolled in a pregnancy study. V usage is TRBV11-1 and J usage is TRBJ2-1, with 13 bases that match TRBD2. CDR3 protein: CASSRRGLAGLNEQFF. The CDR3 DNA follows: TGTGCCAGCAGCCGCCGGGGACTAGCGGGGCTCAATGAGCAGTTCTTC.